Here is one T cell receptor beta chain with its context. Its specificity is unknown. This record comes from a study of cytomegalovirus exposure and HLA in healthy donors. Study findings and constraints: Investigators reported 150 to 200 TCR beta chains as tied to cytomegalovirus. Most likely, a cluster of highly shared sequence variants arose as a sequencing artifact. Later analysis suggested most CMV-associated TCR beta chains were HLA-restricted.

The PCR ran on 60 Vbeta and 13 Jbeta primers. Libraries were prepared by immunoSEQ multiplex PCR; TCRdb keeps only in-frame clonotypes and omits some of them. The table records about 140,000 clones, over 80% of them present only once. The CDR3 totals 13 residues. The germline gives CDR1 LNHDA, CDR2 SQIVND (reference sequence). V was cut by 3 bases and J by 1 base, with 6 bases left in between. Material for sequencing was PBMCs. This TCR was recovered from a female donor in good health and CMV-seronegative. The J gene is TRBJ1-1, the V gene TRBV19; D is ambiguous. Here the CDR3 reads CASSIGKNTEAFF. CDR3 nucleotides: TGTGCCAGTAGTATCGGGAAGAACACTGAAGCTTTCTTT.